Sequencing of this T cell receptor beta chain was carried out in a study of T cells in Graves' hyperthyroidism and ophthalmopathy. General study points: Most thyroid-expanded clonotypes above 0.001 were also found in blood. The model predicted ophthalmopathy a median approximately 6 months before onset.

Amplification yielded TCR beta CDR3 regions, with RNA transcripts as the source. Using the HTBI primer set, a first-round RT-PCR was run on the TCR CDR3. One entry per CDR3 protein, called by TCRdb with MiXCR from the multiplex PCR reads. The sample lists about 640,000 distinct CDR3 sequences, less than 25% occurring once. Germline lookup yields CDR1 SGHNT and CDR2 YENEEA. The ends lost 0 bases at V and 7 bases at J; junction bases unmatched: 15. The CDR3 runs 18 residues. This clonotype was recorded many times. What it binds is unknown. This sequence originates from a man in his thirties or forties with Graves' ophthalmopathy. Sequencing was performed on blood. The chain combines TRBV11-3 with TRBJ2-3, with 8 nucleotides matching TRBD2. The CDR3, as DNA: TGTGCCAGCAGCTTAGAGACGGGACTAGATGGTCCGTCGCATACGCAGTATTTT. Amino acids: CASSLETGLDGPSHTQYF.